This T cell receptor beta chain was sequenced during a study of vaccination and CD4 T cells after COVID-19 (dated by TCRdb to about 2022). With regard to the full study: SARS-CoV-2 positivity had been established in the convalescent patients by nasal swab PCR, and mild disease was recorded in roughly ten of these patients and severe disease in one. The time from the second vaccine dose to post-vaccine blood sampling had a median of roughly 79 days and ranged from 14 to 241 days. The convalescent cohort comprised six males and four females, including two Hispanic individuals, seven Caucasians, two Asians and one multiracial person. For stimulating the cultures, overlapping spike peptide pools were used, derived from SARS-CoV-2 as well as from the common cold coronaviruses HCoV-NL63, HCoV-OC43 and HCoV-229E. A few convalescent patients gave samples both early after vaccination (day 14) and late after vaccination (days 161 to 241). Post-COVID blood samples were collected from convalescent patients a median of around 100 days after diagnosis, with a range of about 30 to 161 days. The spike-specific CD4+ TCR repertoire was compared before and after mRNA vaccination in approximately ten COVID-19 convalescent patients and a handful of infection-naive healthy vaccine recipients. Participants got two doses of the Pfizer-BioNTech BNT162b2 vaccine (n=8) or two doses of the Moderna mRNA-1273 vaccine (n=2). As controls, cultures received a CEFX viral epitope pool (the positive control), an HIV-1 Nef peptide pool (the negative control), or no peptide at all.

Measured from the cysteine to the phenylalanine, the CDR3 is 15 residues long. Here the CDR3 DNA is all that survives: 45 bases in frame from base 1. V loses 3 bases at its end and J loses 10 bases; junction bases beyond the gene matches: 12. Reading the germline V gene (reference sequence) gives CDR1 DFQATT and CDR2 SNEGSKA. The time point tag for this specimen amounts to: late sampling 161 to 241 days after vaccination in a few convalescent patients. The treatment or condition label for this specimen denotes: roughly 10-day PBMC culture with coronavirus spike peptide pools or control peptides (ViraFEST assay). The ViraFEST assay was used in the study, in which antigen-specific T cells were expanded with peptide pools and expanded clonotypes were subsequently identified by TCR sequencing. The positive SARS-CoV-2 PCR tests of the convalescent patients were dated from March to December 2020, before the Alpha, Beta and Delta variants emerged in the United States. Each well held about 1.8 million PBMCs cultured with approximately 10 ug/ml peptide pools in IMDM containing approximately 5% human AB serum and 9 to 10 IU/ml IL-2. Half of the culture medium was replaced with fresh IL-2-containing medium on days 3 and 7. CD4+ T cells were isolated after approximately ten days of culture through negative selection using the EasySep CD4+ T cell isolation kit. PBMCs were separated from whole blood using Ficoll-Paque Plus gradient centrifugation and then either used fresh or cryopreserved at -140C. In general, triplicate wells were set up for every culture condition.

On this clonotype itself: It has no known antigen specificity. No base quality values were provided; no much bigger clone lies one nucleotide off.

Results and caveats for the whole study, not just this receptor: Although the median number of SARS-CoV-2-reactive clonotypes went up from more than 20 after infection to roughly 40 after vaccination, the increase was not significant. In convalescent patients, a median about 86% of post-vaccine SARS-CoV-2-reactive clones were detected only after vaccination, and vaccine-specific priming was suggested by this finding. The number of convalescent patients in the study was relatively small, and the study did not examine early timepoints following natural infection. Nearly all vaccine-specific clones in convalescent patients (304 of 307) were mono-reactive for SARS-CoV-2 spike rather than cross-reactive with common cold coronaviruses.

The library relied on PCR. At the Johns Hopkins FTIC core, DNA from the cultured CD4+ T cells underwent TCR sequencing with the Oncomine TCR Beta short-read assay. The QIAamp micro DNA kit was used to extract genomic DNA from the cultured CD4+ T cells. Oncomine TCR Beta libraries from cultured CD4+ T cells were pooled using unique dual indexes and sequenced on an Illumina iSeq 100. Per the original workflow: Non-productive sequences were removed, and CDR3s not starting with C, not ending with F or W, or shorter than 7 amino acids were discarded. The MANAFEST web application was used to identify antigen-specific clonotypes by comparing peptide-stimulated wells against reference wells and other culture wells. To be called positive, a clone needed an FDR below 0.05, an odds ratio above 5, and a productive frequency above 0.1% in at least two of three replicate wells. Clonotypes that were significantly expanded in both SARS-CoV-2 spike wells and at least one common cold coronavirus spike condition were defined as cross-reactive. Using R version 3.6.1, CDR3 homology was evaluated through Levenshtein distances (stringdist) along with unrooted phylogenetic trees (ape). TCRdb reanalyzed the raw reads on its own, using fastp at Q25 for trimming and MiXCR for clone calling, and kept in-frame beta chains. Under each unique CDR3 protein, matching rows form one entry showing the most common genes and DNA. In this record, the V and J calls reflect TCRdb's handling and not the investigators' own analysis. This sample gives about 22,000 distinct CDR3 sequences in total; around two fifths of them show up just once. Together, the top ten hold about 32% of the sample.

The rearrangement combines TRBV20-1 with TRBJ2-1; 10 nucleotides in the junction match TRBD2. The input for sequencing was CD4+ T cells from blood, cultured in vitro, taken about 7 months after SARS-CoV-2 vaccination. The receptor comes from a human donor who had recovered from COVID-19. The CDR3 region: CSARPLAGGPGEQFF. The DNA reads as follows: TGCAGTGCTAGGCCCTTAGCGGGAGGACCCGGGGAGCAGTTCTTC.